The T cell receptor (beta chain) under discussion was sequenced for a study of control samples from healthy donors and cancer patients. Repertoires were generated with immunoSEQ multiplex PCR, while TCRdb's copy carries only in-frame clones and drops some. The sample includes about 80,000 clones, approximately 90% of them seen just once. The V end was cut by 0 bases, the J end by 6 bases, with 7 bases between. The CDR3 length is 14 residues. The germline V gene encodes CDR1 SGHKS and CDR2 YYEKEE (reference sequence). The sequenced sample was blood. The chain uses TRBV5-5 and TRBJ1-6; TRBD1 is a possible D gene (5 bases). This TCR was sampled from a woman aged 50 to 60 in good health. The CDR3 DNA follows: TGTGCCAGCAGCTTGGGGGGACTTAATTCACCCCTCCACTTT. Translation: CASSLGGLNSPLHF.